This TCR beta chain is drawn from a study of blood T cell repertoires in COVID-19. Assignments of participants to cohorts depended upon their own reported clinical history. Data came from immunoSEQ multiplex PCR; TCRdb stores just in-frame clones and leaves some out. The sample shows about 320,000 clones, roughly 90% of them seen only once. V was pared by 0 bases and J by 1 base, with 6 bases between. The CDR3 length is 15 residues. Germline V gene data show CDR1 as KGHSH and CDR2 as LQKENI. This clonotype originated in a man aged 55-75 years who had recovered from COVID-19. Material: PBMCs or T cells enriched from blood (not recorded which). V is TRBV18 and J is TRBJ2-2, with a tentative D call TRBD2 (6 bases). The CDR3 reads CASSPPGGNTGELFF. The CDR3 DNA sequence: TGTGCCAGCTCACCACCCGGGGGGAACACCGGGGAGCTGTTTTTT.